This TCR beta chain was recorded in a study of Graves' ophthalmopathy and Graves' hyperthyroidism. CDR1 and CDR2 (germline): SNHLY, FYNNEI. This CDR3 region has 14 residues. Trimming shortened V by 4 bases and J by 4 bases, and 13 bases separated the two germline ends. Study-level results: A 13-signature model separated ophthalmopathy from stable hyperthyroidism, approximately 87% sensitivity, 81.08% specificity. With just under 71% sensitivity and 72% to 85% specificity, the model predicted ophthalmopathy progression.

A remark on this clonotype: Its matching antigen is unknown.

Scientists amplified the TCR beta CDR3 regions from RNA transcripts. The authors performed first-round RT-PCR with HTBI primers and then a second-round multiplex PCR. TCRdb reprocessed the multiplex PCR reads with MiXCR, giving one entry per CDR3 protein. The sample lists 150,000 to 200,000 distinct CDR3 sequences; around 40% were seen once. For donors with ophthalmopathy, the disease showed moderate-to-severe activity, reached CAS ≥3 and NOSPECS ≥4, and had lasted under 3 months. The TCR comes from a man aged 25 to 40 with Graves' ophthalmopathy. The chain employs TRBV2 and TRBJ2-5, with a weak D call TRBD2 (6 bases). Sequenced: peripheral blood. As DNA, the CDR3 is TGTGCCAGCAGTGTTGGCGGGATTGGAGAGACCCAGTACTTC. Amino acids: CASSVGGIGETQYF.